This paragraph covers one TCR beta chain sequence. What it binds is unknown. Germline CDR1 SEHNR, CDR2 FQNEAQ (reference sequence). The junction had 5 bases not matched to a gene; V was cut back by 1 base and J by 5 bases. The CDR3 runs to 15 residues. These data originate in a study of T cells in Graves' hyperthyroidism and ophthalmopathy. Study-wide background: Before treatment of any kind, peripheral blood was taken at initial diagnosis. Whole-study findings and limits: A 13 V-J model separated ophthalmopathy from stable hyperthyroidism. The blood repertoire included most of the expanded thyroid clonotypes above 0.001.

Newly diagnosed hyperthyroidism patients aged 18 to 65 years had disease lasting under 2 months. Template material for amplifying TCR beta CDR3 regions consisted of RNA transcripts. HTBI primers were used for first-round RT-PCR of the TCR CDR3. TCRdb analysed the multiplex PCR reads with MiXCR anew, one entry per CDR3 protein. The table includes 380,000 or so distinct CDR3 sequences, roughly 12% detected once. Material for sequencing was blood. The source is a young man with Graves' hyperthyroidism that later progressed to Graves' ophthalmopathy. The chain has TRBV7-9 and TRBJ2-3; 8 bases align to TRBD2. CDR3 bases: TGTGCCAGCAGCTTAGTGGGACTAGGATTAGATACGCAGTATTTT. Translation: CASSLVGLGLDTQYF. The complete variable domain, with remaining parts taken from reference TRBV7-9 and TRBJ2-3, reads DTGVSQNPRHKITKRGQNVTFRCDPISEHNRLYWYRQTLGQGPEFLTYFQNEAQLEKSRLLSDRFSAERPKGSFSTLEIQRTEQGDSAMYLCASSLVGLGLDTQYFGPGTRLTVL.